The clone carrying this T cell receptor beta chain has just one count. These data belong to a study of blood T cell repertoires in COVID-19. With 4 bases clipped from V and 3 bases from J, the junction kept 6 bases outside the gene matches. Germline CDR1 LNHDA, CDR2 SQIVND (reference sequence). The CDR3 sequence is 16 residues long. The repertoire was sequenced with immunoSEQ multiplex PCR; TCRdb's copy has only in-frame clones and lacks some. The sample carries about 250,000 clones, around 89% recorded once. The receptor was isolated from a man aged 25-45 years with acute or convalescent COVID-19. The material sequenced was peripheral blood. The rearrangement joins TRBV19 to TRBJ1-5; 10 positions agree with TRBD1. CDR3 region: CASSTQDRGYNQPQHF. The CDR3 DNA follows: TGTGCCAGTAGTACTCAGGACAGGGGGTACAATCAGCCCCAGCATTTT.